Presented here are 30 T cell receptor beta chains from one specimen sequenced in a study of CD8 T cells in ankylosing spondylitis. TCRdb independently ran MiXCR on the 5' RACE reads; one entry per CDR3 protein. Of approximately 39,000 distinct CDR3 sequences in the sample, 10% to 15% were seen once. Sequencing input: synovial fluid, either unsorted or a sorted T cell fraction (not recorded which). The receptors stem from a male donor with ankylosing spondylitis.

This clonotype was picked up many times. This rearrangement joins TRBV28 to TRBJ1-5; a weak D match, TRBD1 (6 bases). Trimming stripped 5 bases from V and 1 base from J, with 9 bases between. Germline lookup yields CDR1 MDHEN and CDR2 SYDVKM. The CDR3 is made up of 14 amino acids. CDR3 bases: TGTGCCAGCAGTCTAGGGGGAAGCAATCAGCCCCAGCATTTT. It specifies CASSLGGSNQPQHF.

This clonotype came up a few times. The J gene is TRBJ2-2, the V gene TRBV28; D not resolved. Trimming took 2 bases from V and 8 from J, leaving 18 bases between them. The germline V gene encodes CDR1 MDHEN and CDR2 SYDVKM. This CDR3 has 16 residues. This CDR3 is CASSLKGYASSGELFF. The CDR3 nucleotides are TGTGCCAGCAGTTTAAAGGGTTACGCATCCTCGGGGGAGCTGTTTTTT.

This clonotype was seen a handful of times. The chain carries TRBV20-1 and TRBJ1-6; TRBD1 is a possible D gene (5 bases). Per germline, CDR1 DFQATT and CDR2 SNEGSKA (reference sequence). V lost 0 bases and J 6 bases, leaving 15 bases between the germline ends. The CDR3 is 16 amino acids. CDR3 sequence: CSARDRLKGSNSPLHF. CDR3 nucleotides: TGCAGTGCTAGAGACCGCTTGAAGGGGTCTAATTCACCCCTCCACTTT.

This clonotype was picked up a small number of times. CDR3 in amino acids: CASSTQTGGAGNEQFF. Written as DNA, the CDR3 is TGTGCCAGCAGCACCCAGACAGGGGGCGCAGGGAATGAGCAGTTCTTC. The V gene is TRBV9, the J gene TRBJ2-1, with 10 bases that match TRBD1. Germline V gene sequence: CDR1 SGDLS, CDR2 YYNGEE. CDR3 length: 16 amino acids. Germline trimming cut 4 bases from V and 7 bases from J; bases unmatched to any gene: 11.

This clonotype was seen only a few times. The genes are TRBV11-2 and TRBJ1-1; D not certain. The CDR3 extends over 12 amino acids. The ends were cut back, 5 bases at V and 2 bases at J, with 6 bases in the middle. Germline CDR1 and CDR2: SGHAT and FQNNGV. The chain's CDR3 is CASSLTNTEAFF. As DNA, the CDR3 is TGTGCCAGCAGCCTGACCAACACTGAAGCTTTCTTT.

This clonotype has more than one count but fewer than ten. The DNA for the CDR3 is TGTGCCAGCAGTCTCATCATAGCGCTCCCCTACAATGAGCAGTTCTTC. Translation gives CASSLIIALPYNEQFF. The chain recombines TRBV28 with TRBJ2-1, with a tentative D call TRBD2 (5 bases). The CDR3 consists of 16 residues. Germline CDR1 and CDR2: MDHEN and SYDVKM. V dropped 5 bases and J dropped 2 bases, with 16 bases sitting between them.

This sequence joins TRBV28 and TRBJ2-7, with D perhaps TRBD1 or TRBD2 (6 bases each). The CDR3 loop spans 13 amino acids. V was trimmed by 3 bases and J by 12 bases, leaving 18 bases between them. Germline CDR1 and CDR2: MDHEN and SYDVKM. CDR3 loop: CASSFQTGADLYF. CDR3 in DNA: TGTGCCAGCAGTTTCCAGACGGGGGCAGACCTGTACTTC.

The CDR3 DNA reads as TGTGCCAGCAGTTACTACCAGGGGGTGGGGGAGCAGTACTTC. Translation: CASSYYQGVGEQYF. This chain joins TRBV6-5 and TRBJ2-7; 7 positions match TRBD1. J gave up 7 bases and V 1 base, and 7 bases lay outside the gene matches. This CDR3 region has 14 residues. Germline CDR1 MNHEY, CDR2 SVGAGI.

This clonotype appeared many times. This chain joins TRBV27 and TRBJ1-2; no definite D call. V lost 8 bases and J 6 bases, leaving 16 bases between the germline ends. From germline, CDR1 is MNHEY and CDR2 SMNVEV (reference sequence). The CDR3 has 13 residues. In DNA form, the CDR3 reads TGTGCCAGCTATGACCCTGGGGTCCATGGCTACACCTTC. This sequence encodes CASYDPGVHGYTF.

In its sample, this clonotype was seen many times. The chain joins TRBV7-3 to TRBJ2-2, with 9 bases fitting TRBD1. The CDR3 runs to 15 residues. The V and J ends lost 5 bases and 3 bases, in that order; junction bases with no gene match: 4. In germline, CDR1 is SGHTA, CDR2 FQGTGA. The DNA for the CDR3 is TGTGCCAGCAGCAGTACAGGGGGCGACACCGGGGAGCTGTTTTTT. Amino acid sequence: CASSSTGGDTGELFF.

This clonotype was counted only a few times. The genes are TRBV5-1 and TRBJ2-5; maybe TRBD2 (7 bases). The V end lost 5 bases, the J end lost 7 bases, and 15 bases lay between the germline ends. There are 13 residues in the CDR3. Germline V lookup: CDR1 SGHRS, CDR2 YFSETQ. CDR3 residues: CASRSNREGTQYF. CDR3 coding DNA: TGCGCCAGCAGGTCTAACAGGGAGGGGACCCAGTACTTC.

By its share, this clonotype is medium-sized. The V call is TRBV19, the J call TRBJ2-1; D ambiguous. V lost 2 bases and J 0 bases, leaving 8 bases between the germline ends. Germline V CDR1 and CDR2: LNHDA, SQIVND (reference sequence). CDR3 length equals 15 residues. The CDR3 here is CASSIPRSSYNEQFF. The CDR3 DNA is TGTGCCAGTAGTATACCGCGGAGCTCCTACAATGAGCAGTTCTTC.

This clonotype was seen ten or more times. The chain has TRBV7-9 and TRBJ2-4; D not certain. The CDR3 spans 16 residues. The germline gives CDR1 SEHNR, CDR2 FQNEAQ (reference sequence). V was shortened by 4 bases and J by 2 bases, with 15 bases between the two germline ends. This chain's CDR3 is CASSSGEERTKNIQYF. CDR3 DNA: TGTGCCAGCAGCTCGGGCGAGGAAAGAACCAAAAACATTCAGTACTTC.

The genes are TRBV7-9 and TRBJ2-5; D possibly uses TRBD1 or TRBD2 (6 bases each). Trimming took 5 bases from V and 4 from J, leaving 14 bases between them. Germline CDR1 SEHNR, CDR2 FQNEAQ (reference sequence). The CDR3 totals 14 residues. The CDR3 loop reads CASSPGAGGETQYF. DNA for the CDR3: TGTGCCAGCAGCCCGGGGGCAGGTGGAGAGACCCAGTACTTC.

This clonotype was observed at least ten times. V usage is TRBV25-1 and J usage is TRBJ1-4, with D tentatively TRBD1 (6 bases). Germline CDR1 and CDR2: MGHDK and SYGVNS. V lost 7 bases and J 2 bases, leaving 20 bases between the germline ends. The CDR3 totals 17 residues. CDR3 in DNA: TGTGCCAGCACTCTCCTTCCCCACAGGGAGACTAATGAAAAACTGTTTTTT. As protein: CASTLLPHRETNEKLFF.

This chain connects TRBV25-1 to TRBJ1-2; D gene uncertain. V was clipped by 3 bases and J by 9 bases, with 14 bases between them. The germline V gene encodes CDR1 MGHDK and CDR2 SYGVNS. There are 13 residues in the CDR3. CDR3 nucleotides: TGTGCCAGCAGTGACCTCGGGAGGGTGCGCTACACCTTC. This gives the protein CASSDLGRVRYTF.

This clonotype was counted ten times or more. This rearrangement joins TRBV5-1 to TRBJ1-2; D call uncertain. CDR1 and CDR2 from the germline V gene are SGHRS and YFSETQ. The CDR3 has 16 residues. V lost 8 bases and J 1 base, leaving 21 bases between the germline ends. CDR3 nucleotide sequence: TGCGCCAGTAGTACGGGTCTTAAGCCCCTTAACTATGGCTACACCTTC. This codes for CASSTGLKPLNYGYTF.

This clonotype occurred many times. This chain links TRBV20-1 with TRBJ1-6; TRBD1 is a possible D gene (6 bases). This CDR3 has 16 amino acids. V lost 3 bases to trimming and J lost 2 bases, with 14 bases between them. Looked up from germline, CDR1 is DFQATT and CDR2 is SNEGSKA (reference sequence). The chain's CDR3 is CSASGSGAAYNSPLHF. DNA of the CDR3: TGCAGTGCTAGTGGGTCGGGGGCGGCCTATAATTCACCCCTCCACTTT.

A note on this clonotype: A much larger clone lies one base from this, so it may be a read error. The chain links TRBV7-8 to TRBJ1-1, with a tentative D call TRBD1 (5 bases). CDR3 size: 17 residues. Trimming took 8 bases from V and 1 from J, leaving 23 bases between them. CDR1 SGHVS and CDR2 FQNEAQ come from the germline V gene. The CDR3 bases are TGTGCCAGCGGCTACGGGAGGGGCGCGTTTCGGAACACTGAAGCTTTCTTT. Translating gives CASGYGRGAFRNTEAFF. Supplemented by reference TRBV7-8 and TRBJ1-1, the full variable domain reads GAGVSQSPRYKVAKRGQDVALRCDPISGHVSLFWYQQALGQGPEFLTYFQNEAQLDKSGLPSDRFFAERPEGSVSTLKIQRTQQEDSAVYLCASGYGRGAFRNTEAFFGQGTRLTVV.

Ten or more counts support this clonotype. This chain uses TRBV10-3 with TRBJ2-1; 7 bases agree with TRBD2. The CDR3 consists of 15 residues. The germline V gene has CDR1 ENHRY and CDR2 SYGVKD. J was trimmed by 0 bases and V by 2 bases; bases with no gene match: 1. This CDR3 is CAISEAGDSYNEQFF. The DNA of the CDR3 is TGTGCCATCAGTGAGGCGGGGGACTCCTACAATGAGCAGTTCTTC.

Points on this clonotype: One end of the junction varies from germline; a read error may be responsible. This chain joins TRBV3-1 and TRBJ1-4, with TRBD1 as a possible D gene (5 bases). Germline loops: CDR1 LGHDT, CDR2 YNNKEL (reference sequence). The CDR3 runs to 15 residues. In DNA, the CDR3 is TGTGCCAGCAGTCAAGACAGCCCAACTAATGAAAAACTGTTTTTT. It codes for CASSQDSPTNEKLFF. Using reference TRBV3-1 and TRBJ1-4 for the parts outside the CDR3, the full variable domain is DTAVSQTPKYLVTQMGNDKSIKCEQNLGHDTMYWYKQDSKKFLKIMFSYNNKELIINETVPNRFSPKSPDKAHLNLHINSLELGDSAVYFCASSQDSPTNEKLFFGSGTQLSVL.

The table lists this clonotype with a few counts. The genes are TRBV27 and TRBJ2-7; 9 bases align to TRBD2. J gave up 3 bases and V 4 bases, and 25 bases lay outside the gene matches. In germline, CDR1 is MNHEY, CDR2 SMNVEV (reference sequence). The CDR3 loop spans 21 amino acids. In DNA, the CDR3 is TGTGCCAGCAGTTCCCCAGTCCCTGCTCTAGCGGGGCCCCTTAATTTCTACGAGCAGTACTTC. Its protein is CASSSPVPALAGPLNFYEQYF.

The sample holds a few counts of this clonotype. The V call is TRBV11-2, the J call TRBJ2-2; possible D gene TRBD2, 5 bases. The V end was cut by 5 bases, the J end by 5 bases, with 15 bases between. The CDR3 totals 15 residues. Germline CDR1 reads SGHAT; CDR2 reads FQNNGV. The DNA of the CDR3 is TGTGCCAGCAGCCTTACGGGGAAGATAACCGGGGAGCTGTTTTTT. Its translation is CASSLTGKITGELFF.

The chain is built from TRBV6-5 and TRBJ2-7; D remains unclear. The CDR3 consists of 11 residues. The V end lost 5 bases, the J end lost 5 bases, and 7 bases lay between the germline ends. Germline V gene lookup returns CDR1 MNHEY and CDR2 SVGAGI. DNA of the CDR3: TGTGCCAGCAGTCCTCAGCACGAGCAGTACTTC. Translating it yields CASSPQHEQYF.

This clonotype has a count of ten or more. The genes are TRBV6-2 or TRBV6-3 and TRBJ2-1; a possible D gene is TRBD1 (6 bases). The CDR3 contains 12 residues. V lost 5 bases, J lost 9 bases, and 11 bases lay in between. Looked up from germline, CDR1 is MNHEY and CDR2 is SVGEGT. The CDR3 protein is CASSPGAGEQFF. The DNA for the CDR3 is TGTGCCAGCAGTCCAGGGGCAGGTGAGCAGTTCTTC.

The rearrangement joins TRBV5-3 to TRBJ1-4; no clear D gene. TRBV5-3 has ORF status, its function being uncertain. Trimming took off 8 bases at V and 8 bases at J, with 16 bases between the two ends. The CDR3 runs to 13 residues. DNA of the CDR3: TGTGCCAGGAGCATGAATCTGGGAGAAAAACTGTTTTTT. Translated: CARSMNLGEKLFF.

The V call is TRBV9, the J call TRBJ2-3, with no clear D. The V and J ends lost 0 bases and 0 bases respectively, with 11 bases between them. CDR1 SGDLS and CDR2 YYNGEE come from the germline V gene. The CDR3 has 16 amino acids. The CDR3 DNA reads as TGTGCCAGCAGCGTAGACGGAGTCCAAAGCACAGATACGCAGTATTTT. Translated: CASSVDGVQSTDTQYF. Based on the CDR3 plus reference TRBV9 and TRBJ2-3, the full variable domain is DSGVTQTPKHLITATGQRVTLRCSPRSGDLSVYWYQQSLDQGLQFLIQYYNGEERAKGNILERFSAQQFPDLHSELNLSSLELGDSALYFCASSVDGVQSTDTQYFGPGTRLTVL.

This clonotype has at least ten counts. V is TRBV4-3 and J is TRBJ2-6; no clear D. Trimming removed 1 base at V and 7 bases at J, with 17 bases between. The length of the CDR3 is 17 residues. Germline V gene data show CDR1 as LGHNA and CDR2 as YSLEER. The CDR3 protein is CASSQVGSGVGANVLTF. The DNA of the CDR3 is TGCGCCAGCAGCCAAGTGGGGTCAGGCGTAGGCGCCAACGTCCTGACTTTC.

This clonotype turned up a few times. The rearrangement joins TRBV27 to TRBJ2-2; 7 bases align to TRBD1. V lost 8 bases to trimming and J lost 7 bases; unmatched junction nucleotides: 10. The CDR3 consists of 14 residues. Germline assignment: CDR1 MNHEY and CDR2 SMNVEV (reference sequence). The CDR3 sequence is CASRFAQGVGELFF. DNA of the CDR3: TGTGCCAGCCGGTTCGCGCAGGGGGTCGGGGAGCTGTTTTTT.

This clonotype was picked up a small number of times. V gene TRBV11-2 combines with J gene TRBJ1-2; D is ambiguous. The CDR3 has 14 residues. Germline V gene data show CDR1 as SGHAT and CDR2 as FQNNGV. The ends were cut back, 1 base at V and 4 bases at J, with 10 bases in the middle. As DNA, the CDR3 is TGTGCCAGCAGCTTAGCGCCCAGTGGCTATGGCTACACCTTC. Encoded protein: CASSLAPSGYGYTF.